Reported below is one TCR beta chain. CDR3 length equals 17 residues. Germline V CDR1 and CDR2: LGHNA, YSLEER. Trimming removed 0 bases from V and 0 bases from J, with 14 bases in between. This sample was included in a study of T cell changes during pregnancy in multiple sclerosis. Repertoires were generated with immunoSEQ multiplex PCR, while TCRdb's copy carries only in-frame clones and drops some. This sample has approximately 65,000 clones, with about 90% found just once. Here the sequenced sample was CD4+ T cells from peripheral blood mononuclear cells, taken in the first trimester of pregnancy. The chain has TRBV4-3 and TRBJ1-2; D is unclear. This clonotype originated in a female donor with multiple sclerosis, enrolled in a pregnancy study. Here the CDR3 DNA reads TGCGCCAGCAGCCAAGATCTTCGCAGACTCGCTAACTATGGCTACACCTTC. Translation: CASSQDLRRLANYGYTF.